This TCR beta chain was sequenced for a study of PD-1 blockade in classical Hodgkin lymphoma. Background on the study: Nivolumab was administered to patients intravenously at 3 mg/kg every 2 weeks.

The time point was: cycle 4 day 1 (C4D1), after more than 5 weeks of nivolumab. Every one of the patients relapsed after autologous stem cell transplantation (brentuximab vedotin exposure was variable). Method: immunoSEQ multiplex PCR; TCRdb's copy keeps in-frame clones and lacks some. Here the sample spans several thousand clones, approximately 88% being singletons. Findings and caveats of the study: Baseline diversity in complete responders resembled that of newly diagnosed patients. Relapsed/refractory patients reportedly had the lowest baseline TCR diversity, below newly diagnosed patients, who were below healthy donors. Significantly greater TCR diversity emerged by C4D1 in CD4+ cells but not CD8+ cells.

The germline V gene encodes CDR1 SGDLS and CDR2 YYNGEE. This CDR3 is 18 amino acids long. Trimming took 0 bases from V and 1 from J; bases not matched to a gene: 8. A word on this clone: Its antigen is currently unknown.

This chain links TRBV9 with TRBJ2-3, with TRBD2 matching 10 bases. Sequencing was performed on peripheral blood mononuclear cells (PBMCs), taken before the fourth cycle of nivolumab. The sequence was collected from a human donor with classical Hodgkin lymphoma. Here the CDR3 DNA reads TGTGCCAGCAGCGTAGCTCTAGCGGGAGCTTGGGGCACAGATACGCAGTATTTT. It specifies CASSVALAGAWGTDTQYF.